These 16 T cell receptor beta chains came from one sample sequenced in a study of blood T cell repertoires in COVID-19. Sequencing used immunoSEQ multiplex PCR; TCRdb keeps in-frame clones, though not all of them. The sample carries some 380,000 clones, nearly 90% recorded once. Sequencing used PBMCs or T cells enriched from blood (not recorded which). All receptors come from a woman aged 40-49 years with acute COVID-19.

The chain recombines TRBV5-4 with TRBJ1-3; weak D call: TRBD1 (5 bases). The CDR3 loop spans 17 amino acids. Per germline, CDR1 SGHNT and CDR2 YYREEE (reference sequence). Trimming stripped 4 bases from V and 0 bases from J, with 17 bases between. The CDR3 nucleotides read TGTGCCAGCAGCCGCTGGCGCGACAGTCGCTCTGGAAACACCATATATTTT. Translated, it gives CASSRWRDSRSGNTIYF.

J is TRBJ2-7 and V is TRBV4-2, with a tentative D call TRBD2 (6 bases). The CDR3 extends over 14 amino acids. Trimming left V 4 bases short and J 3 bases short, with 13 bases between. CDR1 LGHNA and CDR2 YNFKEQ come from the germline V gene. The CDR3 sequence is CASSLSRGLYEQYF. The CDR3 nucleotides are TGTGCCAGCAGCCTCAGTAGGGGACTCTACGAGCAGTACTTC.

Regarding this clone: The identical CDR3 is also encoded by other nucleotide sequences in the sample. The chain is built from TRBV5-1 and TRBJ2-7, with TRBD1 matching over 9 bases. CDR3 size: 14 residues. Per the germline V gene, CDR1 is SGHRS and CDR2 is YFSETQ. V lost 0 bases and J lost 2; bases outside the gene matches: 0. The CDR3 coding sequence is TGCGCCAGCAGCTTGGGGGACAGGGCCTACGAGCAGTACTTC. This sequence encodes CASSLGDRAYEQYF.

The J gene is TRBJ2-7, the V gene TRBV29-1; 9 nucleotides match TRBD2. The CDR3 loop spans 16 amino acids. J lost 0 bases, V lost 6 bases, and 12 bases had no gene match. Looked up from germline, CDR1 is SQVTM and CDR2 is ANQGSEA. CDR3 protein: CSVIQGSGGTSYEQYF. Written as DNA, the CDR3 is TGCAGCGTGATACAGGGAAGCGGGGGGACCTCCTACGAGCAGTACTTC.

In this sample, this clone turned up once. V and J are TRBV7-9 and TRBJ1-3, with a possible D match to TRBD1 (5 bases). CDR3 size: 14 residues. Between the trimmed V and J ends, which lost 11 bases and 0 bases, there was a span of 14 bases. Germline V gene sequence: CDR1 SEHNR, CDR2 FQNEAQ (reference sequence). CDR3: CAQEGPSSGNTIYF. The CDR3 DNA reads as TGTGCCCAGGAGGGACCCAGCTCTGGAAACACCATATATTTT.

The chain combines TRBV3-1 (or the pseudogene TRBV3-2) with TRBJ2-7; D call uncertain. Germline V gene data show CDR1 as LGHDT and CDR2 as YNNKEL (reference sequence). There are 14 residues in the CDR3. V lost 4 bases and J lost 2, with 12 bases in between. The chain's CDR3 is CASSRDPVTYEQYF. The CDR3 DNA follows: TGTGCCAGCAGCCGAGACCCGGTAACCTACGAGCAGTACTTC.

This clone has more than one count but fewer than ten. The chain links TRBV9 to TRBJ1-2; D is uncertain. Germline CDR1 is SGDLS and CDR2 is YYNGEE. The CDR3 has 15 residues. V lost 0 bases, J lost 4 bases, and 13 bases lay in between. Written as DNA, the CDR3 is TGTGCCAGCAGCGTAGCTGATAGACTCCCCTATGGCTACACCTTC. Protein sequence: CASSVADRLPYGYTF.

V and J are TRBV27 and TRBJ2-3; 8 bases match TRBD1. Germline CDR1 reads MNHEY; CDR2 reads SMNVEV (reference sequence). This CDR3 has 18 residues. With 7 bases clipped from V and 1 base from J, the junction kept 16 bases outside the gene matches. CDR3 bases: TGTGCCAGCACTCTGACAGGGGCGGGATTCCCCCGCACAGATACGCAGTATTTT. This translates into CASTLTGAGFPRTDTQYF.

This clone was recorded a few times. The CDR3 DNA reads as TGTGCCAGCAGTCGAAGTACAGGGCGGGAGACCCAGTACTTC. Translating gives CASSRSTGRETQYF. V is TRBV6-5 and J is TRBJ2-5, with D perhaps TRBD1 (6 bases). CDR1 and CDR2 (germline): MNHEY, SVGAGI. The CDR3 consists of 14 residues. The ends were cut back, 5 bases at V and 5 bases at J, with 15 bases in the middle.

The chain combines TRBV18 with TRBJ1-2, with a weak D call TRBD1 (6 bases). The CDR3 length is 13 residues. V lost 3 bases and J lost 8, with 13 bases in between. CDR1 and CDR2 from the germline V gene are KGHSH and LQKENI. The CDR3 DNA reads TGTGCCAGCTCACCCCAGGGACATCTCGGCTACACCTTC. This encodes CASSPQGHLGYTF.

The CDR3, as DNA: TGTGCCGGTGGGACAGGTGAAAAACTGTTTTTT. Amino acids: CAGGTGEKLFF. The V and J genes are TRBV30 and TRBJ1-4, with 8 positions matching TRBD1. V dropped 8 bases and J dropped 7; count of bases not matched to a gene: 3. Germline values: CDR1 GTSNPN, CDR2 SVGIG (reference sequence). This CDR3 comprises 11 residues.

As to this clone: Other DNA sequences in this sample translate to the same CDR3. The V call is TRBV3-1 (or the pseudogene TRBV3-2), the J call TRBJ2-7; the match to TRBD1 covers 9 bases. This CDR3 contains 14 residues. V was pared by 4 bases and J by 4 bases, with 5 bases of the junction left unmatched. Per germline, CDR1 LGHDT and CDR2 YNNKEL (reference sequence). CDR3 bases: TGTGCCAGCAGCCCACGGGACAGGGTATACGAGCAGTACTTC. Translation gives CASSPRDRVYEQYF.

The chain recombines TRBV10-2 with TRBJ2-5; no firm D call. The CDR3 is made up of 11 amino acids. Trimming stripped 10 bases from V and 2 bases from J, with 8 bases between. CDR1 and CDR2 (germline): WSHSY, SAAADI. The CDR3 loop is CATTLQETQYF. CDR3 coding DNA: TGCGCCACCACTCTTCAAGAGACCCAGTACTTC.

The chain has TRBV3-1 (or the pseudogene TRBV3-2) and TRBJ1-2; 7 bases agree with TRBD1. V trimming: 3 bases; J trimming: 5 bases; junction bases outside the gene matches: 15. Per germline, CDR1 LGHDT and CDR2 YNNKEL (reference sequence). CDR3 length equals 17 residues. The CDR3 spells CASSQGRQGPGKYGYTF. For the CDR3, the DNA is TGTGCCAGCAGCCAGGGAAGACAGGGACCGGGGAAATATGGCTACACCTTC.

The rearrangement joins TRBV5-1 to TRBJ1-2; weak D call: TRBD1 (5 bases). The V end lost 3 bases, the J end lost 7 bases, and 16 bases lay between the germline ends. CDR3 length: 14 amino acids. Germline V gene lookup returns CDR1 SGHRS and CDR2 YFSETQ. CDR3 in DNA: TGCGCCAGCAGCTACGCCTCAGGGAGGGGTGGCTACACCTTC. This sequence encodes CASSYASGRGGYTF.

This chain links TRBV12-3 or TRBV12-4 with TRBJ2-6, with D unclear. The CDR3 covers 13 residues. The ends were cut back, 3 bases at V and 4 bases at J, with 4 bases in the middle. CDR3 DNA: TGTGCCAGCAGTTTTTCAGGGGCCAACGTCCTGACTTTC. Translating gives CASSFSGANVLTF.